Below, 27 T cell receptor beta chains from the same sample are listed, as sequenced in a study of shared clonotypes between healthy human individuals. Only in-frame clones appear in the TCRdb table, and some are missing; sequencing was by immunoSEQ multiplex PCR. This table holds roughly 2.5 million clones, approximately 92% found once. The sequenced sample was naive CD4+ T cells sorted from blood. Subset meaning: CD45RA+ positively selected. The source of these receptors is a man aged 18 to 29 in good health.

This chain links TRBV5-4 with TRBJ2-1; D might be TRBD2 (6 bases). This CDR3 region has 14 residues. Trimming removed 0 bases from V and 6 bases from J, with 10 bases in between. Germline V lookup: CDR1 SGHNT, CDR2 YYREEE (reference sequence). The CDR3 DNA sequence: TGTGCCAGCAGCTTGGAGGCTAGCGCCAATGAGCAGTTCTTC. Protein: CASSLEASANEQFF.

This rearrangement joins TRBV19 to TRBJ2-2; TRBD1 aligns across 9 bases. Germline CDR1 reads LNHDA; CDR2 reads SQIVND (reference sequence). The CDR3 runs to 17 residues. Trimming removed 6 bases from V and 4 bases from J; junction bases left unmatched: 12. The CDR3 region is CASRDITGGWSTGELFF. CDR3 nucleotides: TGTGCCAGTAGGGACATCACAGGGGGCTGGAGCACCGGGGAGCTGTTTTTT.

The rearrangement links TRBV19 to TRBJ1-5; D possibly corresponds to TRBD1 (6 bases). In germline, CDR1 is LNHDA, CDR2 SQIVND (reference sequence). Trimming left V 6 bases short and J 3 bases short, with 15 bases between. The CDR3 sequence is 15 residues long. CDR3 nucleotides: TGTGCCAGTAGCGATGGGGGGGGCTTCAATCAGCCCCAGCATTTT. It encodes CASSDGGGFNQPQHF.

The chain employs TRBV7-9 and TRBJ1-1; possibly TRBD1 for D (5 bases). The CDR3 totals 13 residues. Germline V lookup: CDR1 SEHNR, CDR2 FQNEAQ (reference sequence). Trimming left V 2 bases short and J 6 bases short, with 10 bases between. The CDR3 is CASSLQGLAEAFF. As DNA, the CDR3 is TGTGCCAGCAGCTTACAGGGATTGGCTGAAGCTTTCTTT.

A remark on this clone: One end of the junction does not line up with germline, which may come from a read error. The chain has TRBV2 and TRBJ2-1; 12 bases map to TRBD2. CDR3 length: 15 residues. Germline assignment: CDR1 SNHLY and CDR2 FYNNEI. This CDR3 is CASRELGLAGPSSVF. CDR3 nucleotides: TGTGCCAGCAGAGAGTTAGGACTAGCGGGGCCCTCTTCGGTCTTC.

The rearrangement uses TRBV27 and TRBJ1-4; D is ambiguous. The CDR3 has 12 amino acids. Trimming shortened V by 6 bases and J by 5 bases, and 7 bases separated the two germline ends. Germline CDR1 is MNHEY and CDR2 is SMNVEV (reference sequence). CDR3 bases: TGTGCCAGCAGCGGAGTGAATGAAAAACTGTTTTTT. It specifies CASSGVNEKLFF.

The chain employs TRBV2 and TRBJ2-7; D ambiguous. In germline, CDR1 is SNHLY, CDR2 FYNNEI. This CDR3 is built from 14 residues. V lost 9 bases, J lost 3 bases, and 18 bases lay in between. CDR3 DNA: TGTGCCAGAGGTCTACCGGGCACCCACTACGAGCAGTACTTC. It yields the protein CARGLPGTHYEQYF.

With respect to this clone: The sample has other DNA sequences that encode this CDR3 too. The chain recombines TRBV7-2 with TRBJ1-5, with 7 bases identical to TRBD1. The V gene's germline CDR1 is SGHTA and CDR2 FQGNSA. This CDR3 is built from 15 residues. The ends lost 3 bases at V and 1 base at J; junction bases unmatched: 3. In DNA form, the CDR3 reads TGTGCCAGCAGCTTGACAGGGCTAAGCAATCAGCCCCAGCATTTT. This encodes CASSLTGLSNQPQHF.

The chain couples TRBV27 to TRBJ2-1, with D uncertain. Germline CDR1 reads MNHEY; CDR2 reads SMNVEV (reference sequence). CDR3 length: 14 residues. V lost 5 bases to trimming and J lost 0 bases, with 8 bases between them. This CDR3 is CASSRVSSYNEQFF. The CDR3 DNA sequence: TGTGCCAGCAGTCGGGTTAGCTCCTACAATGAGCAGTTCTTC.

The chain recombines TRBV5-4 with TRBJ2-7; 16 bases agree with TRBD2. CDR3 length: 16 residues. CDR1 and CDR2 from the germline V gene are SGHNT and YYREEE (reference sequence). V lost 4 bases to trimming and J lost 5 bases; unmatched junction nucleotides: 6. The CDR3 loop reads CASSPGTSGRAHEQYF. CDR3 DNA: TGTGCCAGCAGCCCGGGGACTAGCGGGAGGGCCCACGAGCAGTACTTC.

This clone came up once. DNA of the CDR3: TGCGCCAGCAGTAACAAGGGGCCCTACGAGCAGTACTTC. The encoded protein is CASSNKGPYEQYF. V usage is TRBV5-1 and J usage is TRBJ2-7, with D tentatively TRBD1 (5 bases). Per the germline V gene, CDR1 is SGHRS and CDR2 is YFSETQ. This CDR3 has 13 amino acids. V shed 5 bases and J shed 2 bases, with 11 bases lying between them.

The chain links TRBV4-1 to TRBJ2-7; a weak D match, TRBD1 (5 bases). V was shortened by 1 base and J by 6 bases, with 13 bases between the two germline ends. The CDR3 spans 14 residues. Germline V gene lookup returns CDR1 MGHRA and CDR2 YSYEKL. This CDR3 reads CASSQGGRESEQYF. The CDR3 DNA follows: TGCGCCAGCAGCCAAGGTGGCAGGGAAAGCGAGCAGTACTTC.

The rearrangement links TRBV5-1 to TRBJ1-4; TRBD1 aligns across 10 bases. CDR3 size: 16 residues. V shed 4 bases, J shed 4 bases, and the junction held 7 bases outside the gene matches. The germline V gene has CDR1 SGHRS and CDR2 YFSETQ. The CDR3 here is CASSARQGAINEKLFF. In DNA, the CDR3 is TGCGCCAGCAGCGCCAGACAGGGGGCGATTAATGAAAAACTGTTTTTT.

The chain employs TRBV11-3 and TRBJ2-2, with 7 nucleotides matching TRBD2. Losses at the gene ends were 2 bases for V and 5 bases for J; bases not matched to a gene: 8. Per germline, CDR1 SGHNT and CDR2 YENEEA. There are 16 residues in the CDR3. This CDR3 reads CASSLQGAAGTGELFF. Written as DNA, the CDR3 is TGTGCCAGCAGCTTACAAGGGGCAGCGGGGACCGGGGAGCTGTTTTTT.

CDR3 coding DNA: TGTGCCAGCAGTTACGAACTAGCCCAAGAGACCCAGTACTTC. This translates into CASSYELAQETQYF. The V and J genes are TRBV6-6 and TRBJ2-5, with D tentatively TRBD2 (6 bases). With 2 bases removed from V and 1 base from J, the gap between germline ends came to 8 bases. The germline CDR1 and CDR2 sequences are MNHNY and SVGAGI (reference sequence). The CDR3 totals 14 residues.

The chain employs TRBV10-1 and TRBJ2-1, with TRBD1 as a possible D gene (6 bases). Germline V lookup: CDR1 WNHNN, CDR2 SYGVQD (reference sequence). Deletions cut 4 bases from V and 7 bases from J, with 17 bases between. The CDR3 covers 15 residues. The CDR3: CASSGSGRRGNEQFF. CDR3 nucleotides: TGCGCCAGCAGTGGGTCGGGACGCAGGGGAAATGAGCAGTTCTTC.

V and J are TRBV14 and TRBJ1-1, with TRBD1 matching over 9 bases. Losses at the gene ends were 5 bases for V and 3 bases for J; bases not matched to a gene: 10. The length of the CDR3 is 16 residues. Per the germline V gene, CDR1 is SGHDN and CDR2 is FVKESK. CDR3 in amino acids: CASSYIPGQGHTEAFF. DNA of the CDR3: TGTGCCAGCAGCTATATACCGGGACAGGGACACACTGAAGCTTTCTTT.

V and J are TRBV19 and TRBJ2-1; the match to TRBD2 covers 7 bases. The CDR3 loop spans 16 amino acids. CDR1 and CDR2 from the germline V gene are LNHDA and SQIVND (reference sequence). V dropped 7 bases and J dropped 10; count of bases not matched to a gene: 19. This CDR3 is CASKPGGGAGRREQFF. Here the CDR3 DNA reads TGTGCCAGTAAGCCAGGTGGAGGAGCGGGACGAAGGGAGCAGTTCTTC.

The CDR3 DNA reads as TGTGCCAGCAGCTTAGGGGCAGGGGATATCGGCGCCTACGAGCAGTACTTC. Its protein is CASSLGAGDIGAYEQYF. The V gene is TRBV7-9, the J gene TRBJ2-7; maybe TRBD1 (6 bases). Deletions cut 1 base from V and 2 bases from J, with 18 bases between. There are 17 residues in the CDR3. Germline V gene data show CDR1 as SEHNR and CDR2 as FQNEAQ (reference sequence).

The chain is built from TRBV4-1 and TRBJ2-1, with 7 bases aligning to TRBD1. CDR3 size: 16 residues. Germline CDR1 is MGHRA and CDR2 is YSYEKL. V dropped 4 bases and J dropped 5; count of bases not matched to a gene: 11. The CDR3 spells CASSLPTGLLDNEQFF. The CDR3 nucleotides are TGCGCCAGCAGCCTCCCGACAGGGCTGTTGGACAATGAGCAGTTCTTC.

This sequence joins TRBV11-2 and TRBJ2-7, with D tentatively TRBD2 (6 bases). V was cut by 0 bases and J by 7 bases, with 16 bases left in between. Looked up from germline, CDR1 is SGHAT and CDR2 is FQNNGV. The CDR3 runs 15 residues. The CDR3 spells CASSLDSNWRDEQYF. CDR3 coding DNA: TGTGCCAGCAGCTTAGATAGCAATTGGAGGGATGAGCAGTACTTC.

The J gene is TRBJ1-1, the V gene TRBV18; 10 positions agree with TRBD1. CDR3 length: 17 residues. The V gene end was trimmed by 1 base and the J gene end by 4 bases; junction bases not matched to a gene: 9. The germline CDR1 and CDR2 sequences are KGHSH and LQKENI. The CDR3 DNA is TGTGCCAGCTCACCACGTGTTATTGGACAGGGGGGCACTGAAGCTTTCTTT. This translates into CASSPRVIGQGGTEAFF.

This chain connects TRBV7-2 to TRBJ2-3, with 9 bases that match TRBD2. V shed 5 bases and J 12 bases; nucleotides not matched to a gene: 15. This CDR3 comprises 15 residues. Germline V gene data show CDR1 as SGHTA and CDR2 as FQGNSA. The CDR3 DNA follows: TGTGCCAGCAGCCAGGGACTAGCTCCCCCCTTGAGACAGTATTTT. It encodes CASSQGLAPPLRQYF.

The V call is TRBV30, the J call TRBJ1-1; 8 nucleotides agree with TRBD1. CDR1 and CDR2 (germline): GTSNPN, SVGIG (reference sequence). The length of the CDR3 is 13 residues. Unmatched junction bases numbered 5, after V lost 3 bases and J lost 5 bases. The CDR3 reads CAWRGQVRTEAFF. The CDR3 DNA is TGTGCCTGGAGGGGACAGGTGCGGACTGAAGCTTTCTTT.

This clone is a singleton in its sample. This sample includes further DNA sequences coding for the same CDR3. The chain has TRBV5-1 and TRBJ2-1, with 10 bases that match TRBD1. Germline assignment: CDR1 SGHRS and CDR2 YFSETQ. The CDR3 length is 15 residues. V trimming: 1 base; J trimming: 8 bases; junction bases outside the gene matches: 6. The DNA for the CDR3 is TGCGCCAGCAGCTTGCAGGGACAGGGGCTCGATGAGCAGTTCTTC. Translated, it gives CASSLQGQGLDEQFF.

This chain links TRBV2 with TRBJ1-2, with no clear D. The CDR3 length is 13 residues. The ends were cut back, 5 bases at V and 6 bases at J, with 13 bases in the middle. Germline CDR1 SNHLY, CDR2 FYNNEI. CDR3 residues: CASSLNGGDGYTF. CDR3 coding DNA: TGTGCCAGCAGTCTAAACGGAGGTGATGGCTACACCTTC.

Written as DNA, the CDR3 is TGTGCCAGCAGCTTAAAAGCACAGAGAGGCGAAAAACTGTTTTTT. This sequence encodes CASSLKAQRGEKLFF. This chain uses TRBV7-9 with TRBJ1-4, with D unclear. The CDR3 sequence is 15 residues long. V was shortened by 2 bases and J by 8 bases, with 15 bases between the two germline ends. The germline gives CDR1 SEHNR, CDR2 FQNEAQ (reference sequence).